The T cell receptor (beta chain) described here comes from a study of T cell repertoires in cytomegalovirus infection (dated by TCRdb to between 2019 and 2020). As for the study more broadly: Donor HLA type was relevant to the analysis, because carriage of CMV infection together with the matching HLA type was indicated by public TCR beta signatures. On the study overall, not on this receptor specifically: The ex vivo response was dominated by HLA-C-restricted CMV-specific TCR beta clonotypes, which also provided the single most frequent clonotype in two of eight donors. In both this cohort and an independent roughly 330-donor cohort, the cumulative frequency of public TCR beta family members distinguished carriers of CMV infection plus the relevant HLA type.

The data were produced on an Illumina HiSeq 1500. The public reads were reprocessed in TCRdb via fastp at Q25 and MiXCR, keeping in-frame beta chains. One record per CDR3 amino acid sequence lists the most common genes and DNA. The sample yields around 130,000 distinct CDR3 sequences; roughly 9% were counted once. Over 9% of the sample comes from the top ten. The germline V gene specifies MDHEN as CDR1 and SYDVKM as CDR2. V trim: 2 bases; J trim: 4 bases; unmatched bases: 6. There are 17 amino acids in the CDR3, from cysteine to phenylalanine inclusive. Only the CDR3 region is kept as DNA, spanning 51 bases read in frame from base 1. At least ten counts were recorded for this clonotype. Its recognized antigen is unknown. Per-base quality was not reported, and no clone a single base away is much larger than it.

The sequence is built from TRBV28 and TRBJ2-1, with 12 middle bases fitting TRBD2. The sequence derives from a human donor in good health (CMV status not recorded). Some clones in this sample may be carry-over from other donors' samples. The source material was PBMCs. The DNA is as follows: TGTGCCAGCAGTTTAAGGCACGGGACTAGCGGGTACAATGAGCAGTTCTTC. Protein translation: CASSLRHGTSGYNEQFF. Outside the CDR3, residues come from the reference TRBV28 and TRBJ2-1 proteins, so the full variable domain is: DVKVTQSSRYLVKRTGEKVFLECVQDMDHENMFWYRQDPGLGLRLIYFSYDVKMKEKGDIPEGYSVSREKKERFSLILESASTNQTSMYLCASSLRHGTSGYNEQFFGPGTRLTVL.